The clone carrying this TCR beta chain was counted a few times. What it binds is not known. Some clones are missing from TCRdb's copy, which holds only in-frame ones; the method was immunoSEQ multiplex PCR. The sample lists about 78,000 clones, approximately 84% occurring once. This specimen comes from a study of T cells in localized non-small cell lung cancer. The V gene lost 2 bases and the J gene lost 4 bases, with 18 bases spanning the gap. Germline CDR1 is MNHNS and CDR2 is SASEGT. The CDR3 consists of 17 residues. Study-wide results and caveats: Patients showing higher blood T cell density tended to see longer overall survival. The highest T cell clonality was in uninvolved adjacent lung, above tumor. Appearances in adjacent lung were noted for a median around 55 of the top 100 tumor clones.

The sample consisted of peripheral blood, taken before any cancer treatment. V and J are TRBV6-1 and TRBJ1-3; perhaps TRBD1 as D (5 bases). The TCR was taken from a man aged 35 to 70 with stage I lung adenocarcinoma. The CDR3 region has the DNA TGTGCCAGCAGTGAATCCAACTGGGGGTCTGGAGGAAACACCATATATTTT. Translated, it gives CASSESNWGSGGNTIYF.